The 30 T cell receptor beta chains below all came from one sample that was sequenced in a study of blood T cell repertoires in COVID-19. Clones were read by immunoSEQ multiplex PCR, and TCRdb kept only the in-frame ones, dropping some. This sample has 200,000 to 300,000 clones; about 82% occur once, and the top ten carry approximately 13%. Specimen: peripheral blood. The source is a man at least 80 years old with acute or convalescent COVID-19.

The chain carries TRBV4-1 and TRBJ2-1; no firm D call. Germline loops: CDR1 MGHRA, CDR2 YSYEKL. The germline V and J ends were trimmed by 0 bases and 8 bases, with 11 bases remaining between them. The CDR3 spans 14 residues. The CDR3, as DNA: TGCGCCAGCAGCCAAGAAATCGTAATCCATGAGCAGTTCTTC. Its protein product is CASSQEIVIHEQFF.

The genes are TRBV27 and TRBJ1-1; maybe TRBD1 (5 bases). V gave up 5 bases and J gave up 11 bases, with 24 bases separating them. CDR1 and CDR2 (germline): MNHEY, SMNVEV (reference sequence). The CDR3 has 15 amino acids. CDR3 bases: TGTGCCAGCAGTCGCGGGGGGGGAGGCGCTTTGAAGGCTTTCTTT. Protein product: CASSRGGGGALKAFF.

This clone was detected once. The chain carries TRBV7-8 and TRBJ1-4, with D unclear. The CDR3 is 13 residues long. Trimming removed 1 base at V and 7 bases at J, with 7 bases between. Per the germline V gene, CDR1 is SGHVS and CDR2 is FQNEAQ. CDR3 in amino acids: CASSLDRSEKLFF. The CDR3 nucleotides are TGTGCCAGCAGCTTAGATAGGAGTGAAAAACTGTTTTTT.

The chain carries TRBV27 and TRBJ1-4; D uncertain. The CDR3 is 15 residues long. Trimming cost V 4 bases and J 4 bases, with 13 bases left between them. Germline CDR1 and CDR2: MNHEY and SMNVEV (reference sequence). In nucleotides, the CDR3 is TGTGCCAGCAGTTCCTCCCAGAACCGTAATGAAAAACTGTTTTTT. Translation gives CASSSSQNRNEKLFF. The variable domain in full, with the rest retrieved from reference TRBV27 and TRBJ1-4, is EAQVTQNPRYLITVTGKKLTVTCSQNMNHEYMSWYRQDPGLGLRQIYYSMNVEVTDKGDVPEGYKVSRKEKRNFPLILESPSPNQTSLYFCASSSSQNRNEKLFFGSGTQLSVL.

This chain links TRBV28 with TRBJ1-4; 8 bases match TRBD1. Looked up from germline, CDR1 is MDHEN and CDR2 is SYDVKM. The V and J ends lost 4 bases and 3 bases, in that order; junction bases with no gene match: 7. The CDR3 is 16 amino acids. CDR3 nucleotides: TGTGCCAGCAGTTCCCGCGACAGGGGTCCTAATGAAAAACTGTTTTTT. It yields the protein CASSSRDRGPNEKLFF. The whole variable domain, filled in from reference TRBV28 and TRBJ1-4, reads DVKVTQSSRYLVKRTGEKVFLECVQDMDHENMFWYRQDPGLGLRLIYFSYDVKMKEKGDIPEGYSVSREKKERFSLILESASTNQTSMYLCASSSRDRGPNEKLFFGSGTQLSVL.

The V gene is TRBV5-4, the J gene TRBJ2-5; 8 positions agree with TRBD1. This CDR3 spans 17 amino acids. J lost 2 bases, V lost 0 bases, and 9 bases had no gene match. Per germline, CDR1 SGHNT and CDR2 YYREEE (reference sequence). The CDR3 loop is CASSLAPSTGVQETQYF. CDR3 bases: TGTGCCAGCAGCTTGGCCCCATCGACAGGGGTTCAAGAGACCCAGTACTTC.

The chain uses TRBV6-5 and TRBJ2-2; 8 bases map to TRBD1. The CDR3 is made up of 15 amino acids. From germline, CDR1 is MNHEY and CDR2 SVGAGI. V was pared by 9 bases and J by 0 bases, with 6 bases of the junction left unmatched. CDR3 DNA sequence: TGTGCCAGTACCCCGGGACAGGCGAACACCGGGGAGCTGTTTTTT. Amino acid sequence: CASTPGQANTGELFF.

This clone occurred once. The V and J genes are TRBV6-1 and TRBJ1-5; 10 bases fit TRBD1. J lost 3 bases, V lost 3 bases, and 8 bases had no gene match. The CDR3 has 17 residues. Germline V gene lookup returns CDR1 MNHNS and CDR2 SASEGT. CDR3 in DNA: TGTGCCAGCAGTGATCCGTGGGGACAGGGGAACAATCAGCCCCAGCATTTT. Protein sequence: CASSDPWGQGNNQPQHF.

The rearrangement joins TRBV6-5 to TRBJ1-2; 7 nucleotides agree with TRBD1. CDR3 size: 14 residues. Germline lookup yields CDR1 MNHEY and CDR2 SVGAGI. The V and J ends lost 6 bases and 2 bases, in that order; junction bases with no gene match: 6. The CDR3 region has the DNA TGTGCCAGCAGAGGGCCAGGGGGGAACTATGGCTACACCTTC. The encoded protein is CASRGPGGNYGYTF.

The V gene is TRBV5-4, the J gene TRBJ2-7; 7 bases line up with TRBD2. CDR3 length: 15 residues. The trim removed 0 bases at V and 7 bases at J, leaving 10 bases unmatched. Germline lookup yields CDR1 SGHNT and CDR2 YYREEE (reference sequence). The CDR3 here is CASSLVAGVMGEQYF. CDR3 sequence (DNA): TGTGCCAGCAGCTTGGTTGCGGGAGTAATGGGGGAGCAGTACTTC.

This chain uses TRBV3-1 (or the pseudogene TRBV3-2) with TRBJ1-1; unclear D gene. The CDR3 has 13 residues. Germline V gene sequence: CDR1 LGHDT, CDR2 YNNKEL (reference sequence). V was trimmed by 4 bases and J by 6 bases, leaving 12 bases between them. In DNA form, the CDR3 reads TGTGCCAGCAGCCTCGGTCCCGCTTCTGAAGCTTTCTTT. As protein: CASSLGPASEAFF.

This clone occurred a few times. This sequence joins TRBV6-5 and TRBJ2-2, with 8 bases that match TRBD1. The CDR3 has 14 amino acids. Trimming at V came to 6 bases and at J to 4 bases, leaving 4 bases not matched to a gene. Germline V gene lookup returns CDR1 MNHEY and CDR2 SVGAGI. Here the CDR3 DNA reads TGTGCCAGCAGCAGGACAGGGTCCACCGGGGAGCTGTTTTTT. The encoded protein is CASSRTGSTGELFF.

This clone has just a few counts. The chain has TRBV28 and TRBJ1-5; D unresolved. This CDR3 spans 15 amino acids. V lost 6 bases, J lost 9 bases, and 21 bases lay in between. Germline CDR1 MDHEN, CDR2 SYDVKM. Here the CDR3 reads CASSTTFDIPRPQHF. Written as DNA, the CDR3 is TGTGCCAGCAGCACTACCTTTGATATTCCGCGGCCCCAGCATTTT.

In this sample, this clone turned up a few times. The rearrangement uses TRBV6-5 and TRBJ1-4; D not certain. Per germline, CDR1 MNHEY and CDR2 SVGAGI. V was trimmed by 0 bases and J by 8 bases, leaving 13 bases between them. The CDR3 extends over 15 amino acids. This CDR3 reads CASSYSRAGREKLFF. In DNA, the CDR3 is TGTGCCAGCAGTTACTCAAGGGCGGGTAGGGAAAAACTGTTTTTT.

V gene TRBV5-4 combines with J gene TRBJ1-5; no clear D gene. V lost 0 bases to trimming and J lost 2 bases, with 6 bases between them. Looked up from germline, CDR1 is SGHNT and CDR2 is YYREEE (reference sequence). The CDR3 totals 14 residues. CDR3 nucleotides: TGTGCCAGCAGCTTGGACACAGGCAATCAGCCCCAGCATTTT. This codes for CASSLDTGNQPQHF.

The J gene is TRBJ2-1, the V gene TRBV11-2; 9 nucleotides line up with TRBD2. This CDR3 spans 16 amino acids. Looked up from germline, CDR1 is SGHAT and CDR2 is FQNNGV. Trimming removed 5 bases from V and 4 bases from J; junction bases left unmatched: 9. CDR3 sequence: CASSRSGGGVYNEQFF. CDR3 coding DNA: TGTGCCAGCAGCCGCTCTGGCGGGGGGGTTTACAATGAGCAGTTCTTC.

This chain connects TRBV11-1 to TRBJ1-1; no clear D. Trimming left V 2 bases short and J 1 base short, with 8 bases between. Germline V lookup: CDR1 SGHAT, CDR2 FQDESV (reference sequence). There are 14 residues in the CDR3. CDR3 protein: CASSLNRENTEAFF. In DNA, the CDR3 is TGTGCCAGCAGCTTAAACAGAGAGAACACTGAAGCTTTCTTT.

The genes are TRBV9 and TRBJ1-6, with TRBD1 identical over 10 bases. The J segment lost 8 bases and the V segment lost 3 bases, leaving 2 bases of the junction unmatched. CDR1 and CDR2 from the germline V gene are SGDLS and YYNGEE. CDR3 length equals 14 residues. The DNA for the CDR3 is TGTGCCAGCAGCGGACAGGGGGCTGATTCACCCCTCCACTTT. Its protein product is CASSGQGADSPLHF. The complete variable domain, with remaining parts taken from reference TRBV9 and TRBJ1-6, reads DSGVTQTPKHLITATGQRVTLRCSPRSGDLSVYWYQQSLDQGLQFLIQYYNGEERAKGNILERFSAQQFPDLHSELNLSSLELGDSALYFCASSGQGADSPLHFGNGTRLTVT.

The chain recombines TRBV12-3 or TRBV12-4 with TRBJ1-3, with D hard to call. The V end was cut by 5 bases, the J end by 4 bases, with 6 bases between. The CDR3 runs to 12 residues. CDR3 coding DNA: TGTGCCAGCAGTCTCGGGGGAAACACCATATATTTT. It codes for CASSLGGNTIYF.

The V gene is TRBV5-8, the J gene TRBJ2-1, with 10 bases fitting TRBD1. The CDR3 spans 16 residues. Germline loops: CDR1 SGHTS, CDR2 YDEGEE. The junction had 14 bases not matched to a gene; V was cut back by 6 bases and J by 8 bases. The CDR3 DNA reads as TGTGCCAGCACCTCAATCCGGGACAGGGGACGAGATGAGCAGTTCTTC. It specifies CASTSIRDRGRDEQFF. The variable domain in full, with the rest retrieved from reference TRBV5-8 and TRBJ2-1, is EAGVTQSPTHLIKTRGQQATLRCSPISGHTSVYWYQQALGLGLQFLLWYDEGEERNRGNFPPRFSGRQFPNYSSELNVNALELEDSALYLCASTSIRDRGRDEQFFGPGTRLTVL.

The CDR3 here is CASQRGVRLSTDTQYF. CDR3 coding DNA: TGTGCCAGCCAGCGGGGGGTCCGTCTTAGCACAGATACGCAGTATTTT. The genes are TRBV28 and TRBJ2-3, with 9 positions matching TRBD2. CDR3 length: 16 residues. The V gene's germline CDR1 is MDHEN and CDR2 SYDVKM. J was trimmed by 0 bases and V by 8 bases; bases with no gene match: 9.

This clone has only one observation. The chain joins TRBV15 to TRBJ2-1; D is ambiguous. This CDR3 spans 18 amino acids. Germline CDR1 reads LNHNV; CDR2 reads YYDKDF (reference sequence). V lost 1 base, J lost 0 bases, and 16 bases lay in between. CDR3 DNA sequence: TGTGCCACCAGCAGAGTAGGAAGAGGCGGCAGCTCCTACAATGAGCAGTTCTTC. Amino acids: CATSRVGRGGSSYNEQFF. Drawing the rest from reference TRBV15 and TRBJ2-1, the complete variable domain is DAMVIQNPRYQVTQFGKPVTLSCSQTLNHNVMYWYQQKSSQAPKLLFHYYDKDFNNEADTPDNFQSRRPNTSFCFLDIRSPGLGDTAMYLCATSRVGRGGSSYNEQFFGPGTRLTVL.

In this sample, this clone turned up a few times. The chain combines TRBV5-4 with TRBJ1-5; 11 positions agree with TRBD1. CDR1 and CDR2 (germline): SGHNT, YYREEE (reference sequence). The J segment lost 5 bases and the V segment lost 4 bases, leaving 5 bases of the junction unmatched. The CDR3 runs to 15 residues. CDR3 residues: CASSPDRGQDQPQHF. The CDR3 nucleotides are TGTGCCAGCAGCCCGGACAGGGGGCAGGATCAGCCCCAGCATTTT. The variable domain in full, with the rest retrieved from reference TRBV5-4 and TRBJ1-5, is ETGVTQSPTHLIKTRGQQVTLRCSSQSGHNTVSWYQQALGQGPQFIFQYYREEENGRGNFPPRFSGLQFPNYSSELNVNALELDDSALYLCASSPDRGQDQPQHFGDGTRLSIL.

This chain uses TRBV5-6 with TRBJ1-2, with unresolved D. This CDR3 has 13 amino acids. Germline V gene sequence: CDR1 SGHDT, CDR2 YYEEEE. Trimming shortened V by 0 bases and J by 2 bases, and 5 bases separated the two germline ends. The CDR3 sequence: CASSLAENYGYTF. The CDR3 region has the DNA TGTGCCAGCAGCTTGGCCGAGAACTATGGCTACACCTTC.

V is TRBV7-9 and J is TRBJ1-6, with D hard to call. Per germline, CDR1 SEHNR and CDR2 FQNEAQ (reference sequence). The CDR3 is made up of 11 amino acids. Trimming took 4 bases from V and 14 from J, leaving 9 bases between them. CDR3 residues: CASSSTGALHF. The CDR3 DNA reads TGTGCCAGCAGCTCTACGGGAGCCCTCCACTTT.

The chain carries TRBV7-9 and TRBJ2-5; TRBD2 matches 7 bases. Trimming cost V 2 bases and J 4 bases; bases outside gene matches: 4. The CDR3 length is 14 residues. Germline CDR1 reads SEHNR; CDR2 reads FQNEAQ (reference sequence). The CDR3 region has the DNA TGTGCCAGCAGCTTAACATCGGGGGGAGAGACCCAGTACTTC. It codes for CASSLTSGGETQYF.

The chain links TRBV5-1 to TRBJ2-7; no clear D gene. Germline V gives CDR1 SGHRS, CDR2 YFSETQ. This CDR3 has 15 residues. Trimming removed 4 bases from V and 5 bases from J, with 19 bases in between. The CDR3 here is CASSPSGSLAHEQYF. The CDR3 DNA follows: TGCGCCAGCAGCCCCTCCGGGTCGCTGGCCCACGAGCAGTACTTC.

V is TRBV3-1 (or the pseudogene TRBV3-2) and J is TRBJ2-7; 7 bases line up with TRBD1. The germline CDR1 and CDR2 sequences are LGHDT and YNNKEL (reference sequence). This CDR3 is built from 12 residues. The ends lost 6 bases at V and 2 bases at J; junction bases unmatched: 1. DNA for the CDR3: TGTGCCAGCAGACAGGGGACCTACGAGCAGTACTTC. This codes for CASRQGTYEQYF.

In this sample, this clone turned up once. CDR3 sequence: CASSPGQGAREYNEQFF. In DNA, the CDR3 is TGTGCCAGCAGCCCCGGACAGGGGGCGCGAGAGTACAATGAGCAGTTCTTC. The genes are TRBV7-6 and TRBJ2-1; 11 bases match TRBD1. V lost 5 bases, J lost 4 bases, and 10 bases stayed unmatched. The CDR3 covers 17 residues. Germline V lookup: CDR1 SGHVS, CDR2 FNYEAQ.

V is TRBV4-2 and J is TRBJ2-1; 7 nucleotides align to TRBD1. The junction had 4 bases not matched to a gene; V was cut back by 0 bases and J by 5 bases. CDR1 and CDR2 (germline): LGHNA, YNFKEQ. The CDR3 runs 15 residues. This CDR3 reads CASSQDQGGHNEQFF. The CDR3 DNA follows: TGTGCCAGCAGCCAAGATCAAGGGGGCCACAATGAGCAGTTCTTC.